One sample yielded the 4 T cell receptor beta chains listed below, sequenced in a study of metastatic and nonmetastatic thyroid tumors. Treatment of any kind had been given to no patient before thyroid surgery. Using MiXCR, TCRdb reanalyzed the PCR reads. The sample shows 30,000 to 35,000 clones, 20% to 25% of them seen only once. Sequencing was performed on tumor tissue. The receptors were gathered from a male donor with papillary thyroid cancer or a benign thyroid nodule (not recorded which). Some clones in this sample may be carry-over from other donors' samples.

This clone was detected many times. An end of the junction does not agree with germline; a read error may underlie this. The chain carries TRBV18 and TRBJ2-1; TRBD1 matches at 8 bases. This CDR3 has 16 residues. The germline gives CDR1 KGHSH, CDR2 LQKENI. CDR3 coding DNA: TGTGCCAGCTCACCGAATCAGGGGGCGTCCTACGATGAGCAGTTCTTC. Translated: CASSPNQGASYDEQFF.

This clone counts as medium-sized. The chain recombines TRBV7-9 with TRBJ2-7; D possibly corresponds to TRBD2 (5 bases). Trimming removed 6 bases from V and 7 bases from J, with 13 bases in between. Germline values: CDR1 SEHNR, CDR2 FQNEAQ (reference sequence). CDR3 length equals 12 residues. CDR3 amino acids: CASSLQSGEQYF. CDR3 in DNA: TGTGCCAGCAGTTTGCAGTCGGGAGAGCAGTACTTC.

There are many counts of this clone. The J gene is TRBJ1-1, the V gene TRBV9; no definite D call. Between the trimmed V and J ends, which lost 1 base and 2 bases, there was a span of 6 bases. The CDR3 is 13 amino acids. Germline lookup yields CDR1 SGDLS and CDR2 YYNGEE. CDR3 protein: CASSVSSNTEAFF. The CDR3 bases are TGTGCCAGCAGCGTATCATCCAACACTGAAGCTTTCTTT.

This clone has a handful of counts. This chain uses TRBV2 with TRBJ2-7, with 7 bases identical to TRBD1. V lost 8 bases to trimming and J lost 4 bases; unmatched junction nucleotides: 14. The CDR3 totals 15 residues. Germline CDR1 reads SNHLY; CDR2 reads FYNNEI. In DNA form, the CDR3 reads TGTGCCAGCCAGCAAGGGACAGACGACAAGTACGAGCAGTACTTC. This translates into CASQQGTDDKYEQYF.